Sequencing of this T cell receptor beta chain was carried out in a study of shared clonotypes between healthy human individuals. Study information: Aged between 18 and 49, the donors were a couple of women and a few men. Study-level results: For naive CD4 cells, approximately 4.7% of clonotypes were shared across several donors.

It was CD45RO-negative cells, positively selected for CCR7, that made up naive CD8 cells, with terminally differentiated effector memory CD45RA+ cells excluded. Trimming took off 0 bases at V and 2 bases at J, with 7 bases between the two ends. Germline V gene lookup returns CDR1 LNHDA and CDR2 SQIVND (reference sequence). The CDR3 contains 15 residues. Concerning this clone: The antigen is undetermined.

Only in-frame clones appear in the TCRdb table, and some are missing; sequencing was by immunoSEQ multiplex PCR. Among roughly 2 million clones listed, less than 95% were seen once. Sequenced input: naive CD8+ T cells sorted from blood. The chain is built from TRBV19 and TRBJ1-4; D is ambiguous. The receptor's source is a man between 18 and 29 years old in good health. CDR3 in amino acids: CASSIDGGTNEKLFF. CDR3 in DNA: TGTGCCAGTAGTATAGATGGAGGGACTAATGAAAAACTGTTTTTT.